This TCR beta chain was identified in a study of human T cells and chemical hapten exposure. Time point reported: patch test 3, about 24 weeks after DPC sensitization. Treatment defined: therapeutic diphenylcyclopropenone sensitization with weekly scalp DPC. This clonotype was seen only a few times. The CDR3 has 11 residues. V was trimmed by 7 bases and J by 2 bases, leaving 6 bases between them. CDR1 and CDR2 from the germline V gene are SQVTM and ANQGSEA. TCRdb ran MiXCR on the RACE reads and lists one entry per CDR3 protein. This table holds about 82,000 distinct CDR3 sequences, 10% to 15% found once.

Source: whole blood, taken in connection with sensitization to the hapten diphenylcyclopropenone (DPC). The sequence was collected from a woman aged 50 to 60 with alopecia areata. Some clones in this sample may be carry-over from other donors' samples. The V call is TRBV29-1, the J call TRBJ1-3; D remains ambiguous. The CDR3 is CSALTGNTIYF. The CDR3 DNA reads TGCAGCGCTCTGACTGGAAACACCATATATTTT.